This T cell receptor (beta chain) is drawn from a study of cytomegalovirus exposure and HLA in healthy donors. The junction had 9 bases not matched to a gene; V was cut back by 6 bases and J by 4 bases. Germline CDR1 is SQVTM and CDR2 is ANQGSEA. The CDR3 runs to 14 residues. The study ran its PCR with 60 Vbeta and 13 Jbeta primers. Method: immunoSEQ multiplex PCR; TCRdb's copy keeps in-frame clones and lacks some. The table lists 150,000 to 200,000 clones, 87% of them singletons. The specimen was PBMCs. The TCR comes from a girl under three years old in good health and CMV-seronegative. V gene TRBV29-1 combines with J gene TRBJ1-1; TRBD1 agrees at 9 bases. The CDR3 sequence is CSVQGALRGTEAFF. The CDR3 bases are TGCAGCGTACAGGGGGCTCTAAGGGGCACTGAAGCTTTCTTT.